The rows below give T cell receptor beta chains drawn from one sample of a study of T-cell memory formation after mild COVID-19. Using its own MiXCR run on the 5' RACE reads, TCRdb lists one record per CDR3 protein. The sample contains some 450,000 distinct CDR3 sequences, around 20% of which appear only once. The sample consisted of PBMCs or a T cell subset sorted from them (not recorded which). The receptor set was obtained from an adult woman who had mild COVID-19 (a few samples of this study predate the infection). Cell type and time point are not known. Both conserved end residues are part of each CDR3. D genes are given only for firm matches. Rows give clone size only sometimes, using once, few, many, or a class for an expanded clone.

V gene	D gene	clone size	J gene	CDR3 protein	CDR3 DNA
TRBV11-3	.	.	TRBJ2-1	CASSEPLDNTHNEQFF	TGTGCCAGCAGCGAGCCCCTCGACAATACCCACAATGAGCAGTTCTTC
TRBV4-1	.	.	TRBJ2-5	CASSLTGKQETQYF	TGCGCCAGCAGCCTTACAGGGAAACAAGAGACCCAGTACTTC
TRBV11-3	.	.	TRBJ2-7	CASSPNMGYEQYF	TGTGCCAGCAGCCCGAACATGGGGTACGAGCAGTACTTC
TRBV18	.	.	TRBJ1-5	CASSPPQGPQHF	TGTGCCAGCTCACCACCACAGGGGCCCCAGCATTTT
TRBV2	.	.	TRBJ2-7	CASSTLGQAGGNYEQYF	TGTGCCAGCAGTACCCTGGGGCAGGCAGGAGGGAACTACGAGCAGTACTTC
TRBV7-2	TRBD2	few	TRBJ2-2	CASSLEGLAENTGELFF	TGTGCCAGCAGCTTAGAAGGCCTAGCGGAGAACACCGGGGAGCTGTTTTTT
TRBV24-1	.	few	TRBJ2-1	CATSDPLSSSYNEQFF	TGTGCCACCAGTGACCCCCTCTCTAGCTCCTACAATGAGCAGTTCTTC
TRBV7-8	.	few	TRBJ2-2	CASSSLSATGELFF	TGTGCCAGCAGCTCGCTGTCAGCCACCGGGGAGCTGTTTTTT
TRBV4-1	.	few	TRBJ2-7	CASSQGGGREQYF	TGCGCCAGCAGCCAAGGCGGGGGCCGCGAGCAGTACTTC
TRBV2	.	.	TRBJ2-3	CASPDSTDTQYF	TGTGCCAGCCCCGACAGCACAGATACGCAGTATTTT
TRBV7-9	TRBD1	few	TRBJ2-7	CASAQGASYEQYF	TGTGCCAGCGCACAGGGGGCTTCTTACGAGCAGTACTTC
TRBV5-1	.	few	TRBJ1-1	CASSTDGQTEAFF	TGCGCCAGCAGCACGGATGGACAAACTGAAGCTTTCTTT
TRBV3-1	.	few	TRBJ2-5	CASSQELQPLLETQYF	TGTGCCAGCAGCCAAGAGCTACAACCCCTTCTGGAGACCCAGTACTTC
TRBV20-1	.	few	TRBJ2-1	CSARGRGNEQFF	TGCAGTGCTAGAGGCCGGGGGAATGAGCAGTTCTTC
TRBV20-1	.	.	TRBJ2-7	CSAPMGGSGGYEQYF	TGCAGTGCTCCAATGGGGGGAAGCGGTGGTTACGAGCAGTACTTC
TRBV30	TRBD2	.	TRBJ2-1	CAWSFSFFLGGVYNEQFF	TGTGCCTGGAGTTTTTCTTTTTTCTTGGGGGGGGTTTACAATGAGCAGTTCTTC
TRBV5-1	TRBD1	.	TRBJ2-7	CASRVLTGGFHEQYF	TGCGCCAGCAGGGTCTTAACAGGGGGCTTCCACGAGCAGTACTTC
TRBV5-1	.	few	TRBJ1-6	CASSLGTVRAPLHF	TGCGCCAGCAGCCTCGGGACGGTCCGGGCACCCCTCCACTTT
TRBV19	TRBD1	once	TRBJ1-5	CASTPAPGQGGSNQPQHF	TGTGCCAGTACCCCCGCCCCGGGACAGGGGGGAAGCAATCAGCCCCAGCATTTT
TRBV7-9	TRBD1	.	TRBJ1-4	CASSLAGTGFEKLFF	TGTGCCAGCAGCCTAGCCGGGACAGGGTTTGAAAAACTGTTTTTT
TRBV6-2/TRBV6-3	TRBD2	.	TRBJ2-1	CASSYRLAGGTYNEQFF	TGTGCCAGCAGTTACAGACTAGCGGGAGGCACCTACAATGAGCAGTTCTTC
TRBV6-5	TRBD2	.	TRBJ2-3	CASSYVAGGPRDTQYF	TGTGCCAGCAGTTACGTGGCGGGGGGGCCCAGAGATACGCAGTATTTT
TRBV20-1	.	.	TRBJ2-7	CSARISLRETYEQYF	TGCAGTGCTAGAATATCTCTAAGGGAAACCTACGAGCAGTACTTC
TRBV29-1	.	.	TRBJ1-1	CSVYHRGNTEAFF	TGCAGCGTTTACCATCGAGGGAACACTGAAGCTTTCTTT
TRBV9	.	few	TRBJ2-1	CASSSTRNEQFF	TGTGCCAGCAGCTCCACTAGGAATGAGCAGTTCTTC
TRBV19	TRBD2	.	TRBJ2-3	CASVSSGRRGGTDTQYF	TGTGCCAGTGTTTCTAGCGGGCGACGGGGGGGCACAGATACGCAGTATTTT
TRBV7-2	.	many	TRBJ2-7	CASSSRGIVTGYEQYF	TGTGCCAGCAGCTCACGGGGGATTGTTACCGGGTACGAGCAGTACTTC
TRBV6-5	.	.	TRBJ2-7	CASSYSFGGGTYEQYF	TGTGCCAGCAGTTACTCGTTCGGCGGCGGTACCTACGAGCAGTACTTC
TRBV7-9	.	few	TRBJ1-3	CASGQTGGGNTIYF	TGTGCCAGCGGCCAGACAGGTGGCGGAAACACCATATATTTT
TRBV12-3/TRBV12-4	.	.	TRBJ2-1	CASSSGEREQFF	TGTGCCAGCAGTTCAGGGGAGCGTGAGCAGTTCTTC
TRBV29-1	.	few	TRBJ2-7	CSVEDRAYEQYF	TGCAGCGTTGAGGACAGAGCCTACGAGCAGTACTTC
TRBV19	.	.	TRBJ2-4	CARGGAGRFEDIQYF	TGTGCCAGAGGCGGGGCAGGGCGATTCGAAGACATTCAGTACTTC
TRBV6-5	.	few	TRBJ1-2	CASGRGNYGYTF	TGTGCCAGCGGCCGCGGAAACTATGGCTACACCTTC
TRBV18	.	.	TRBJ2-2	CASSPSLQVVTGELFF	TGTGCCAGCTCACCTAGCCTGCAGGTCGTAACCGGGGAGCTGTTTTTT
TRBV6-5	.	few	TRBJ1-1	CASRGLGLNTEAFF	TGTGCCAGCAGAGGCCTAGGGTTGAACACTGAAGCTTTCTTT
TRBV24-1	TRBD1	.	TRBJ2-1	CATSGRQGYNEQFF	TGTGCCACCAGTGGCCGACAGGGGTACAATGAGCAGTTCTTC
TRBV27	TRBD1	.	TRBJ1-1	CASSFGTGVAEAFF	TGTGCCAGCAGTTTCGGGACAGGGGTAGCTGAAGCTTTCTTT
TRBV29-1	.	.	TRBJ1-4	CSVGSGREKLVF	TGCAGCGTTGGTTCAGGGCGAGAAAAACTGGTTTTT
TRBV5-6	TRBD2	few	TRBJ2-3	CASRIAGSYTDTQYF	TGTGCCAGCCGGATAGCGGGGTCTTACACAGATACGCAGTATTTT